This T cell receptor (beta chain) was recovered during a study of blood T cell repertoires in COVID-19. TCRdb keeps only in-frame clones here, not all; method: immunoSEQ multiplex PCR. Among around 130,000 clones listed, approximately 86% were seen once. The sequencing sample was made of peripheral blood. This TCR derives from a woman between 45 and 65 years old who had recovered from COVID-19.

For the CDR3, the DNA is TGTGCCAGCAGCGTTTCGGGCGGGACTCACACCGGGGAGCTGTTTTTT. Translating it yields CASSVSGGTHTGELFF. The chain carries TRBV9 and TRBJ2-2, with a possible D match to TRBD2 (6 bases). Germline V lookup: CDR1 SGDLS, CDR2 YYNGEE. V was cut by 2 bases and J by 3 bases, with 14 bases left in between. The CDR3 contains 16 residues.